One sample yielded the 26 T cell receptor beta chains listed below, sequenced in a study of CD8 T cells in Susac syndrome. Reverse transcription of about 0.5 to 1 ug RNA was carried out with random hexamers. TCRdb re-derived calls from the immunoSEQ multiplex PCR reads in MiXCR, one entry per CDR3 protein. The sample carries about 75,000 distinct CDR3 sequences, roughly 94% recorded once. Material: CD8+ T cells from PBMCs. Source of these receptors: a human donor with Susac syndrome.

This chain uses TRBV9 with TRBJ1-1, with D unresolved. Between the trimmed V and J ends, which lost 0 bases and 0 bases, there was a span of 15 bases. Germline assignment: CDR1 SGDLS and CDR2 YYNGEE. This CDR3 is built from 17 residues. The CDR3 here is CASSVDRARKMNTEAFF. The CDR3 DNA is TGTGCCAGCAGCGTAGATCGGGCGAGGAAAATGAACACTGAAGCTTTCTTT.

The CDR3 nucleotides are TGTGCCAGCAGTGAATGGGAGGGGGCGACACCCTCCGAGCAGTACTTC. Encoded protein: CASSEWEGATPSEQYF. The chain carries TRBV25-1 and TRBJ2-7; tentatively, D is TRBD1 or TRBD2 (7 bases each). This CDR3 has 16 residues. V lost 1 base and J 6 bases, leaving 19 bases between the germline ends. Germline lookup yields CDR1 MGHDK and CDR2 SYGVNS.

CDR3 sequence: CASSLEGENGYGYTF. The CDR3 bases are TGTGCCAGCAGCTTAGAAGGAGAAAACGGCTATGGCTACACCTTC. The chain couples TRBV7-9 to TRBJ1-2; D uncertain. Trimming took off 1 base at V and 4 bases at J, with 13 bases between the two ends. The CDR3 is made up of 15 amino acids. Germline V CDR1 and CDR2: SEHNR, FQNEAQ (reference sequence).

The V gene is TRBV2, the J gene TRBJ1-1; possible D gene TRBD1, 5 bases. CDR1 is SNHLY and CDR2 is FYNNEI in the germline V gene. Trimming took off 6 bases at V and 2 bases at J, with 13 bases between the two ends. This CDR3 is 14 amino acids long. CDR3 in DNA: TGTGCCAGCAGCGGGCGGGGGACTAACACTGAAGCTTTCTTT. Translating gives CASSGRGTNTEAFF.

The rearrangement joins TRBV5-1 to TRBJ2-4; D uncertain. V lost 4 bases and J lost 4, with 9 bases in between. This CDR3 has 13 amino acids. Germline CDR1 SGHRS, CDR2 YFSETQ. CDR3 DNA sequence: TGCGCCAGCAGCCCTACCACAAAAAACATTCAGTACTTC. Its protein is CASSPTTKNIQYF.

This clonotype was picked up one time. The gene calls are TRBV12-3 or TRBV12-4 and TRBJ2-5, with 11 bases fitting TRBD2. The V and J ends lost 5 bases and 5 bases, in that order; junction bases with no gene match: 7. The CDR3 totals 15 residues. The CDR3 reads CASSPGTSGPETQYF. The CDR3 DNA follows: TGTGCCAGCAGTCCCGGGACTAGCGGTCCGGAGACCCAGTACTTC.

The chain links TRBV6-4 to TRBJ2-2, with TRBD2 matching 7 bases. The CDR3 length is 14 residues. The germline gives CDR1 MRHNA, CDR2 SNTAGT. V shed 4 bases, J shed 3 bases, and the junction held 2 bases outside the gene matches. CDR3 in amino acids: CASSGGGDTGELFF. The CDR3 coding sequence is TGTGCCAGCAGTGGCGGGGGTGACACCGGGGAGCTGTTTTTT.

The chain joins TRBV9 to TRBJ2-7; D is undetermined. Germline V gene sequence: CDR1 SGDLS, CDR2 YYNGEE. The V gene lost 3 bases and the J gene lost 6 bases, with 13 bases spanning the gap. This CDR3 contains 13 residues. CDR3 in amino acids: CASSGRRSGEQYF. CDR3 DNA sequence: TGTGCCAGCAGCGGCAGACGGTCGGGCGAGCAGTACTTC.

The V gene is TRBV7-2, the J gene TRBJ2-1; unclear D gene. V was shortened by 1 base and J by 0 bases, with 7 bases between the two germline ends. Germline V gene lookup returns CDR1 SGHTA and CDR2 FQGNSA. The CDR3 contains 15 residues. Here the CDR3 DNA reads TGTGCCAGCAGCTTAGTGCGGAGCTCCTACAATGAGCAGTTCTTC. As protein: CASSLVRSSYNEQFF.

V gene TRBV30 combines with J gene TRBJ1-2, with 8 bases fitting TRBD1. The junction had 17 bases not matched to a gene; V was cut back by 0 bases and J by 5 bases. The CDR3 length is 18 residues. CDR1 GTSNPN and CDR2 SVGIG come from the germline V gene (reference sequence). CDR3 DNA sequence: TGTGCCTGGAGTGTCCCTATCGGGACAGGAAGGATATATTATGGCTACACCTTC. It is translated as CAWSVPIGTGRIYYGYTF.

The genes are TRBV7-9 and TRBJ2-1; D call uncertain. The CDR3 runs 11 residues. Per the germline V gene, CDR1 is SEHNR and CDR2 is FQNEAQ (reference sequence). V lost 2 bases and J 10 bases, leaving 6 bases between the germline ends. The CDR3 sequence: CASSLMTEQFF. The CDR3 DNA reads as TGTGCCAGCAGCTTAATGACAGAGCAGTTCTTC.

The V and J genes are TRBV4-3 and TRBJ2-7, with a tentative D call TRBD2 (5 bases). Germline V CDR1 and CDR2: LGHNA, YSLEER. The V gene lost 0 bases and the J gene lost 7 bases, with 13 bases spanning the gap. CDR3 size: 14 residues. The CDR3 bases are TGCGCCAGCAGCCAAGATTATCGGGGTTGGGAGCAGTACTTC. Amino acid sequence: CASSQDYRGWEQYF.

This sequence joins TRBV4-1 and TRBJ1-6; D is uncertain. Germline assignment: CDR1 MGHRA and CDR2 YSYEKL. The germline V and J ends were trimmed by 0 bases and 3 bases, with 9 bases remaining between them. This CDR3 comprises 16 residues. The CDR3 spells CASSQDWGDYNSPLHF. The CDR3 nucleotides read TGCGCCAGCAGCCAAGATTGGGGAGACTATAATTCACCCCTCCACTTT.

This clonotype appeared a single time. V gene TRBV29-1 combines with J gene TRBJ2-3; weak D call: TRBD1 (5 bases). CDR1 and CDR2 from the germline V gene are SQVTM and ANQGSEA. This CDR3 spans 15 amino acids. V was clipped by 3 bases and J by 0 bases, with 13 bases between them. Here the CDR3 reads CSVEETGSSTDTQYF. CDR3 DNA sequence: TGCAGCGTTGAGGAAACAGGTTCTAGCACAGATACGCAGTATTTT.

This chain uses TRBV9 with TRBJ2-3; 9 bases align to TRBD2. J gave up 1 base and V 5 bases, and 11 bases lay outside the gene matches. The length of the CDR3 is 17 residues. Germline V gene lookup returns CDR1 SGDLS and CDR2 YYNGEE. CDR3 bases: TGTGCCAGCAGAGAAAGCGGGGGGAGTAGCGGCACAGATACGCAGTATTTT. Amino acids: CASRESGGSSGTDTQYF.

The chain carries TRBV19 and TRBJ2-7; 10 nucleotides line up with TRBD1. The CDR3 has 14 residues. Germline loops: CDR1 LNHDA, CDR2 SQIVND (reference sequence). V dropped 6 bases and J dropped 4; count of bases not matched to a gene: 6. In DNA form, the CDR3 reads TGTGCCAGTAGCCCCGGGACAGGGGAGTACGAGCAGTACTTC. The encoded protein is CASSPGTGEYEQYF.

The DNA for the CDR3 is TGTGCCAGCAGCTTAGAGGGAGGGACAGTAGGAACGTACTTC. Translating gives CASSLEGGTVGTYF. The chain carries TRBV7-8 and TRBJ2-7; D tentatively reads TRBD1 or TRBD2 (7 bases each). The V and J ends lost 1 base and 12 bases respectively, with 19 bases between them. The germline V gene encodes CDR1 SGHVS and CDR2 FQNEAQ. The CDR3 extends over 14 amino acids.

The chain recombines TRBV6-2 or TRBV6-3 with TRBJ2-3, with unresolved D. Germline CDR1 and CDR2: MNHEY and SVGEGT. The length of the CDR3 is 14 residues. V was cut by 0 bases and J by 2 bases, with 6 bases left in between. The CDR3: CASSYSEYTDTQYF. CDR3 DNA: TGTGCCAGCAGTTACTCGGAATACACAGATACGCAGTATTTT.

The chain recombines TRBV12-3 or TRBV12-4 with TRBJ1-4; TRBD1 is a possible D gene (6 bases). V dropped 6 bases and J dropped 4 bases, with 12 bases sitting between them. This CDR3 has 14 residues. CDR3 loop: CASSLQGHNEKLFF. CDR3 DNA: TGTGCCAGCAGCCTTCAGGGGCATAATGAAAAACTGTTTTTT.

The chain has TRBV11-2 and TRBJ2-1, with D perhaps being TRBD1 or TRBD2 (5 bases each). Per the germline V gene, CDR1 is SGHAT and CDR2 is FQNNGV. The CDR3 has 11 amino acids. The ends were cut back, 4 bases at V and 14 bases at J, with 12 bases in the middle. CDR3 nucleotide sequence: TGTGCCAGCAGCTCACCGGGACCTGAGTTCTTC. As protein: CASSSPGPEFF.

V is TRBV19 and J is TRBJ1-5; D unresolved. The V end lost 7 bases, the J end lost 3 bases, and 19 bases lay between the germline ends. Looked up from germline, CDR1 is LNHDA and CDR2 is SQIVND (reference sequence). The CDR3 has 16 amino acids. The CDR3 DNA sequence: TGTGCCAGTACCCACCCCTGGGAAGGTTTCAATCAGCCCCAGCATTTT. Amino acids: CASTHPWEGFNQPQHF.

The chain joins TRBV11-2 to TRBJ2-1; TRBD1 or TRBD2 may be the D gene (5 bases each). The CDR3 totals 13 residues. CDR1 and CDR2 (germline): SGHAT, FQNNGV. Trimming stripped 3 bases from V and 6 bases from J, with 9 bases between. CDR3 region: CASSFGAVNEQFF. The CDR3 DNA is TGTGCCAGCAGCTTCGGGGCAGTCAATGAGCAGTTCTTC.

The rearrangement uses TRBV20-1 and TRBJ1-6; D uncertain. This CDR3 spans 14 amino acids. V lost 2 bases to trimming and J lost 4 bases, with 9 bases between them. Germline V gene sequence: CDR1 DFQATT, CDR2 SNEGSKA (reference sequence). CDR3 nucleotide sequence: TGCAGTGCTAGAAAATTGGGGTATAATTCACCCCTCCACTTT. Protein sequence: CSARKLGYNSPLHF.

This clonotype was detected a few times. The CDR3 loop is CASSPPGQGSYEQYF. DNA of the CDR3: TGTGCCAGCAGCCCCCCGGGACAGGGGTCCTACGAGCAGTACTTC. The rearrangement links TRBV5-4 to TRBJ2-7; 10 nucleotides agree with TRBD1. CDR1 and CDR2 (germline): SGHNT, YYREEE (reference sequence). The J segment lost 1 base and the V segment lost 4 bases, leaving 5 bases of the junction unmatched. The CDR3 runs to 15 residues.

The DNA of the CDR3 is TGCGCCAGCAGCTTGACAGAGGACTACGAGCAGTACTTC. This encodes CASSLTEDYEQYF. The rearrangement uses TRBV5-1 and TRBJ2-7; no firm D call. The V and J ends lost 1 base and 3 bases respectively, with 8 bases between them. This CDR3 is 13 amino acids long. CDR1 is SGHRS, CDR2 YFSETQ, per germline.

V usage is TRBV9 and J usage is TRBJ2-7; 9 bases map to TRBD1. Germline loops: CDR1 SGDLS, CDR2 YYNGEE. Losses at the gene ends were 3 bases for V and 5 bases for J; bases not matched to a gene: 6. The CDR3 is 14 residues long. The CDR3 DNA follows: TGTGCCAGCAGCGAGGGACAGGGAGTAAACGAGCAGTACTTC. This gives the protein CASSEGQGVNEQYF.